This T cell receptor (beta chain) is from a study of response to subunit inactivated influenza vaccine. Study outcomes and limitations: Authors suggested that a seasonal influenza vaccination recruits few new T cells each time.

MiXCR was run by TCRdb on the RT-PCR reads, yielding one entry per CDR3 protein. The top ten hold approximately 6.5% of the sample, which has around 760,000 distinct CDR3 sequences, around 14% seen once. About this clonotype itself: The target antigen is unknown.

Trimming shortened V by 0 bases and J by 5 bases, and 14 bases separated the two germline ends. CDR3 length: 15 amino acids. Germline assignment: CDR1 SGHRS and CDR2 YFSETQ. This sequence originates from a man between 45 and 60 years old who received an inactivated influenza vaccine. The specimen was PBMCs from blood, collected roughly 2 weeks before vaccination. V and J are TRBV5-1 and TRBJ1-2, with no clear D. Here the CDR3 DNA reads TGCGCCAGCAGCTTGGCGGCAGGAACTCAATATGGCTACACCTTC. Amino acids: CASSLAAGTQYGYTF.